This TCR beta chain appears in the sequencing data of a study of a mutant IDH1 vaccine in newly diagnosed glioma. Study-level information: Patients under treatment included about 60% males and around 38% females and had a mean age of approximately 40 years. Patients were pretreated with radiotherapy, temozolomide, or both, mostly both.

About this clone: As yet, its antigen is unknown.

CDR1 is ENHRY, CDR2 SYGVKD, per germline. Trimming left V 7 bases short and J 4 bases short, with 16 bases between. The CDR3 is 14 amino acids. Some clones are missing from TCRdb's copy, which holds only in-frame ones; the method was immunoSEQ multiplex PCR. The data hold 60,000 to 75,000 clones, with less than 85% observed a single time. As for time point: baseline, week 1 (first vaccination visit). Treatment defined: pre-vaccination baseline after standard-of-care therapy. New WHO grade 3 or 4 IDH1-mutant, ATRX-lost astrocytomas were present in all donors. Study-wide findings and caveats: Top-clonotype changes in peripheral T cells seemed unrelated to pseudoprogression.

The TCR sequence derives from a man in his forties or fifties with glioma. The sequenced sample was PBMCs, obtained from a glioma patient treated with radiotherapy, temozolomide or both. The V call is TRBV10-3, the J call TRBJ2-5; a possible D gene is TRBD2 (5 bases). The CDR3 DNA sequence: TGTGCCATCAAGGAGGACGGAGGTAGAGAGACCCAGTACTTC. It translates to CAIKEDGGRETQYF.